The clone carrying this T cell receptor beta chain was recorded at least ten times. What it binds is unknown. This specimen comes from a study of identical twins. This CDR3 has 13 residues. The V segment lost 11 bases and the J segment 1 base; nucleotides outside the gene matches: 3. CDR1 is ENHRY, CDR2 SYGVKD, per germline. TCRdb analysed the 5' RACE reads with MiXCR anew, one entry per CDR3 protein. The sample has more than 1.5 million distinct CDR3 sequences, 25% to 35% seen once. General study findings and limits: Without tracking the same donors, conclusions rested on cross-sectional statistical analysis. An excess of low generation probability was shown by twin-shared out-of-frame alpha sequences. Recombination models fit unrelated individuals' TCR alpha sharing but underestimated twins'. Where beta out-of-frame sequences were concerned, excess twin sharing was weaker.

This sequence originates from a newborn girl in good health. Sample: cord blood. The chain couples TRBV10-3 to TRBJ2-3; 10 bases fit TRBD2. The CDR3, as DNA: TGTGCCGTCCTAGCGGGAGGCACAGATACGCAGTATTTT. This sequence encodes CAVLAGGTDTQYF.